This TCR beta chain was documented in a study of sequential checkpoint blockade in melanoma. Study overall: Randomization was 1:1 between first-line nivolumab→ipilimumab and ipilimumab→nivolumab. Each arm's sequence ended with maintenance nivolumab.

Germline values: CDR1 SGHVS, CDR2 FQNEAQ. CDR3 size: 13 residues. V shed 5 bases and J shed 8 bases, with 15 bases lying between them. Repertoires were generated with immunoSEQ multiplex PCR, while TCRdb's copy carries only in-frame clones and drops some. The data show 9,500 to 13,000 clones, around 74% seen once. Treatment defined: randomized to nivolumab then ipilimumab (arm A) or the reverse (arm B). Live CD3+CD8+ CD19− CD56− cells were sorted from PBMCs. Material: CD8+ T cells sorted from blood (inferred from file names), obtained from a patient given nivolumab and ipilimumab in sequence. This clonotype was sampled from a human donor with melanoma. The chain carries TRBV7-8 and TRBJ1-2; possibly TRBD1 for D (6 bases). The CDR3, as DNA: TGTGCCAGCAGCGCCAGGACAGCCGGCGGCTACACCTTC. Translation: CASSARTAGGYTF.